This T cell receptor beta chain is drawn from a study of Tregs in tolerant kidney transplant recipients. Study-level results: For some patients, primers changed over time, blocking nucleotide-level comparison.

Related graft donors supplied nonmyeloablative bone marrow transplants, and mixed chimerism was transient. Clones were sequenced by immunoSEQ multiplex PCR, and TCRdb holds only the in-frame ones, with some missing. The table shows 20,000 to 25,000 clones, with more than 65% occurring only once. With 6 bases clipped from V and 4 bases from J, the junction kept 6 bases outside the gene matches. Germline CDR1 is MNHEY and CDR2 is SMNVEV (reference sequence). The CDR3 loop spans 13 amino acids. Worth noting for this clone: Its antigen remains unknown.

The starting material was CD8+ T cells from blood (PBMCs), obtained 6 months after the transplant. The rearrangement links TRBV27 to TRBJ2-7; 7 bases are a match to TRBD1. The receptor was isolated from a human patient who received a combined kidney and bone marrow transplant. Some T cells may have originated in the graft donor. In DNA, the CDR3 is TGTGCCAGCAGCCCGGGACAGCCATACGAGCAGTACTTC. Translating gives CASSPGQPYEQYF.